Below, 24 T cell receptor beta chains from the same sample are listed, as sequenced in a study of T cell responses to AZD1222 COVID-19 vaccine. Here immunoSEQ multiplex PCR was the method, and the copy in TCRdb shows in-frame clones only, minus some. The repertoire holds around 130,000 clones, with roughly nine tenths as singletons. Sequences were derived from peripheral blood, sampled on day 0 of AZD1222 vaccination. Receptors were obtained from an adult in good health.

CDR3 bases: TGTGCCAGCAGCGTGGACGTAAGCGAGGGGGGCTACACCTTC. The encoded protein is CASSVDVSEGGYTF. The chain links TRBV9 to TRBJ1-2; D might be TRBD1 (5 bases). Germline V lookup: CDR1 SGDLS, CDR2 YYNGEE. V was pared by 2 bases and J by 8 bases, with 16 bases between. This CDR3 comprises 14 residues.

The V gene is TRBV5-5, the J gene TRBJ1-3; 9 nucleotides line up with TRBD1. Germline trimming cut 5 bases from V and 2 bases from J; bases unmatched to any gene: 2. The CDR3 totals 14 residues. Germline V gives CDR1 SGHKS, CDR2 YYEKEE (reference sequence). The CDR3 DNA reads as TGTGCCAGCAGACAGGGGGCAACTGGAAACACCATATATTTT. Translating it yields CASRQGATGNTIYF.

V and J are TRBV14 and TRBJ1-1; no reliable D call. CDR3 length: 13 residues. Germline assignment: CDR1 SGHDN and CDR2 FVKESK. Trimming pared 1 base from V and 4 bases from J, leaving 7 bases between. The CDR3 spells CASSQGVVTEAFF. CDR3 bases: TGTGCCAGCAGCCAAGGGGTTGTCACTGAAGCTTTCTTT.

This clone was counted once. The genes are TRBV3-1 (or the pseudogene TRBV3-2) and TRBJ1-5; D unclear. This CDR3 has 15 amino acids. The V and J ends lost 3 bases and 0 bases respectively, with 9 bases between them. Germline CDR1 and CDR2: LGHDT and YNNKEL (reference sequence). The CDR3 here is CASSHAGNSNQPQHF. The CDR3 DNA sequence: TGTGCCAGCAGCCATGCGGGAAATAGCAATCAGCCCCAGCATTTT.

The gene calls are TRBV28 and TRBJ2-1, with 7 positions matching TRBD1. The ends lost 6 bases at V and 9 bases at J; junction bases unmatched: 11. In germline, CDR1 is MDHEN, CDR2 SYDVKM. This CDR3 spans 14 amino acids. The CDR3 bases are TGTGCCAGCAGCACCCCGACAGGGATCGGTGAGCAGTTCTTC. This translates into CASSTPTGIGEQFF. Based on the CDR3 plus reference TRBV28 and TRBJ2-1, the full variable domain is DVKVTQSSRYLVKRTGEKVFLECVQDMDHENMFWYRQDPGLGLRLIYFSYDVKMKEKGDIPEGYSVSREKKERFSLILESASTNQTSMYLCASSTPTGIGEQFFGPGTRLTVL.

The V gene is TRBV5-1, the J gene TRBJ1-1; D possibly corresponds to TRBD1 (5 bases). Trimming left V 0 bases short and J 5 bases short, with 8 bases between. Per the germline V gene, CDR1 is SGHRS and CDR2 is YFSETQ. The CDR3 has 13 residues. Here the CDR3 DNA reads TGCGCCAGCAGCTTGGGGACAACGACTGAAGCTTTCTTT. Its translation is CASSLGTTTEAFF. The variable domain in full, completed from reference TRBV5-1 and TRBJ1-1, reads KAGVTQTPRYLIKTRGQQVTLSCSPISGHRSVSWYQQTPGQGLQFLFEYFSETQRNKGNFPGRFSGRQFSNSRSEMNVSTLELGDSALYLCASSLGTTTEAFFGQGTRLTVV.

The chain links TRBV18 to TRBJ1-2, with D unresolved. Trimming removed 8 bases from V and 6 bases from J, with 16 bases in between. The CDR3 loop spans 13 amino acids. Germline V lookup: CDR1 KGHSH, CDR2 LQKENI. CDR3 region: CASDNAGYNGYTF. For the CDR3, the DNA is TGTGCCAGCGACAACGCAGGATACAATGGCTACACCTTC.

The chain recombines TRBV6-6 with TRBJ1-2; no clear D. CDR3 length: 13 residues. Trimming removed 4 bases at V and 1 base at J, with 7 bases between. Germline V lookup: CDR1 MNHNY, CDR2 SVGAGI (reference sequence). CDR3 sequence reads: CASSFAGNYGYTF. The CDR3 bases are TGTGCCAGCAGTTTCGCGGGTAACTATGGCTACACCTTC.

V and J are TRBV7-8 and TRBJ2-2, with TRBD2 identical over 8 bases. CDR1 and CDR2 from the germline V gene are SGHVS and FQNEAQ. The CDR3 totals 16 residues. Germline trimming cut 3 bases from V and 6 bases from J; bases unmatched to any gene: 9. The CDR3 region is CASSFPGRGGAGELFF. The CDR3 DNA is TGTGCCAGCAGCTTCCCCGGACGGGGGGGCGCCGGGGAGCTGTTTTTT.

This clone was counted a single time. The chain combines TRBV30 with TRBJ1-6; the D gene is possibly TRBD1 (5 bases). The V end was cut by 3 bases, the J end by 7 bases, with 13 bases between. This CDR3 has 14 amino acids. Germline V gives CDR1 GTSNPN, CDR2 SVGIG (reference sequence). CDR3 DNA: TGTGCCTGGAGCCCGGTTGGGGGGAATTCACCCCTCCACTTT. It is translated as CAWSPVGGNSPLHF.

The rearrangement links TRBV6-5 to TRBJ1-1; 7 bases align to TRBD1. The CDR3 covers 14 residues. J gave up 2 bases and V 6 bases, and 6 bases lay outside the gene matches. Germline-derived CDR1 and CDR2 are MNHEY and SVGAGI. CDR3 sequence (DNA): TGTGCCAGCAGGGTAGGGGGCAGAAACACTGAAGCTTTCTTT. Protein sequence: CASRVGGRNTEAFF.

V and J are TRBV7-2 and TRBJ1-1; 10 nucleotides line up with TRBD1. The CDR3 is 15 residues long. Germline CDR1 and CDR2: SGHTA and FQGNSA. The V and J ends lost 5 bases and 4 bases, in that order; junction bases with no gene match: 7. CDR3 sequence reads: CASSPRTGGITEAFF. The CDR3 DNA is TGTGCCAGCAGCCCGCGGACAGGGGGGATCACTGAAGCTTTCTTT.

The chain recombines TRBV2 with TRBJ1-1; D not resolved. Trimming took off 0 bases at V and 1 base at J, with 6 bases between the two ends. The germline CDR1 and CDR2 sequences are SNHLY and FYNNEI. This CDR3 is built from 14 residues. CDR3 protein: CASSEAETNTEAFF. As DNA, the CDR3 is TGTGCCAGCAGTGAAGCGGAGACGAACACTGAAGCTTTCTTT.

The gene calls are TRBV21-1 and TRBJ1-1; the table's D call TRBD1 went unverified against the DNA. TRBV21-1 is marked as a pseudogene. This CDR3 contains 15 residues. CDR3: CASSKEGQGNTEAFF. CDR3 DNA: TGTGCCAGCAGCAAAGAGGGACAGGGAAACACTGAAGCTTTCTTT.

The chain combines TRBV9 with TRBJ1-5; D is unresolved. Germline V gene sequence: CDR1 SGDLS, CDR2 YYNGEE. The CDR3 has 13 residues. V was cut by 3 bases and J by 9 bases, with 13 bases left in between. The CDR3 coding sequence is TGTGCCAGCAGCGCCGGTGGGCGGGCGCCCCAGCATTTT. Its translation is CASSAGGRAPQHF.

This clone was counted a single time. The chain combines TRBV7-9 with TRBJ1-2, with 11 bases lining up with TRBD1. Germline V CDR1 and CDR2: SEHNR, FQNEAQ (reference sequence). Trimming cost V 5 bases and J 7 bases; bases outside gene matches: 9. The CDR3 is 15 residues long. CDR3 amino acids: CASSHHSGTGGGYTF. CDR3 DNA: TGTGCCAGCAGCCATCATTCCGGGACAGGGGGTGGCTACACCTTC.

On this clone: The junction and the germline gene differ at one end; a read error may be behind it. This chain joins TRBV6-6 and TRBJ1-4, with TRBD1 identical over 7 bases. The germline CDR1 and CDR2 sequences are MNHNY and SVGAGI (reference sequence). This CDR3 has 14 residues. The CDR3 is CASSPTGLTKNLFF. Here the CDR3 DNA reads TGTGCCAGCAGTCCGACAGGGCTGACAAAAAACCTGTTTTTT.

The CDR3 protein is CASSSPQVSYGYTF. The CDR3 DNA is TGTGCCAGCAGTTCCCCCCAGGTTTCCTATGGCTACACCTTC. The J gene is TRBJ1-2, the V gene TRBV28; D is ambiguous. The CDR3 has 14 residues. Germline V gene data show CDR1 as MDHEN and CDR2 as SYDVKM. V lost 4 bases and J lost 4, with 13 bases in between.

V is TRBV3-1 (or the pseudogene TRBV3-2) and J is TRBJ2-7, with a weak D call TRBD1 (6 bases). Germline lookup yields CDR1 LGHDT and CDR2 YNNKEL (reference sequence). CDR3 length: 15 residues. Trimming stripped 3 bases from V and 1 base from J, with 13 bases between. CDR3 amino acids: CASSHIATGSYEQYF. The CDR3 DNA reads TGTGCCAGCAGCCACATTGCGACAGGTTCCTACGAGCAGTACTTC.

The genes are TRBV10-2 and TRBJ2-1, with a weak D call TRBD2 (5 bases). The CDR3 consists of 13 residues. The germline V and J ends were trimmed by 2 bases and 9 bases, with 11 bases remaining between them. Germline CDR1 is WSHSY and CDR2 is SAAADI. For the CDR3, the DNA is TGCGCCAGCAGTGAGAGCAGGCGGGCTGAGCAGTTCTTC. Its translation is CASSESRRAEQFF.

J is TRBJ1-2 and V is TRBV6-5; D is perhaps TRBD1 (6 bases). CDR1 and CDR2 (germline): MNHEY, SVGAGI. The CDR3 spans 14 residues. V gave up 2 bases and J gave up 4 bases, with 11 bases separating them. The DNA for the CDR3 is TGTGCCAGCAGTTACGGGGCAGGGGCCTATGGCTACACCTTC. This encodes CASSYGAGAYGYTF.

The chain employs TRBV19 and TRBJ1-4; no reliable D call. V was pared by 3 bases and J by 5 bases, with 10 bases between. The CDR3 is 14 amino acids. Germline V gives CDR1 LNHDA, CDR2 SQIVND (reference sequence). The CDR3 bases are TGTGCCAGTAGTATCAATTGGAACAATGAAAAACTGTTTTTT. This codes for CASSINWNNEKLFF.

V usage is TRBV9 and J usage is TRBJ1-4; D is perhaps TRBD1 (5 bases). The CDR3 spans 13 residues. Germline lookup yields CDR1 SGDLS and CDR2 YYNGEE. Trimming took off 2 bases at V and 13 bases at J, with 15 bases between the two ends. As DNA, the CDR3 is TGTGCCAGCAGCGTTTTTAACGGGGCTACACTGTTTTTT. Translating gives CASSVFNGATLFF.

This clone was seen a handful of times. This chain joins TRBV6-2 or TRBV6-3 and TRBJ2-5, with a tentative D call TRBD1 (6 bases). V was trimmed by 5 bases and J by 6 bases, leaving 13 bases between them. Germline loops: CDR1 MNHEY, CDR2 SVGEGT. This CDR3 has 13 residues. This chain's CDR3 is CASSPHRAQTQYF. The CDR3 bases are TGTGCCAGCAGTCCACACAGGGCACAGACCCAGTACTTC.